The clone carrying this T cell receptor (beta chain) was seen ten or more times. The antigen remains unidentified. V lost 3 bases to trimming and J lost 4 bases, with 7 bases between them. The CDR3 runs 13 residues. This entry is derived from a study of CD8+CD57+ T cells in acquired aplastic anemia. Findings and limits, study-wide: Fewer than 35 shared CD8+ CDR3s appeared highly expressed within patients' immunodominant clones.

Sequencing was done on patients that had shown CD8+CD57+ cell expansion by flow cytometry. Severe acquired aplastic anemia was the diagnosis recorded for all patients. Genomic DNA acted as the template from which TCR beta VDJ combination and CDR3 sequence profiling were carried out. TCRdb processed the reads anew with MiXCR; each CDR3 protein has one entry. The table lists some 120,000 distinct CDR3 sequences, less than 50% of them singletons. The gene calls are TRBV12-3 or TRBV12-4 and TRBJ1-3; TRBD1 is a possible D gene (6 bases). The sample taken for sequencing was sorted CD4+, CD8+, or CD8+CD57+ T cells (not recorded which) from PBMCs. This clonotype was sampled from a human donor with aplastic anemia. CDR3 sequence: CASSFDRGNTIYF. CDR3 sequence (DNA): TGTGCCAGCAGTTTTGACAGGGGAAACACCATATATTTT.